This T cell receptor beta chain came from a study of T-cell memory formation after mild COVID-19. TCRdb fed the 5' RACE reads into MiXCR, producing one record per CDR3 protein. The sample lists fewer than 650,000 distinct CDR3 sequences; about 20% were seen once. CDR1 and CDR2 (germline): SGHDT, YYEEEE. V gave up 0 bases and J gave up 4 bases, with 4 bases separating them. This CDR3 has 12 amino acids. The sequenced material came from PBMCs or a T cell subset sorted from them (not recorded which). The chain links TRBV5-6 to TRBJ2-5; D not certain. The sequence was obtained from an adult woman who had mild COVID-19 (a few samples of this study predate the infection). Cell type and time point are not known. CDR3 bases: TGTGCCAGCAGCTTGGCTATAGAGACCCAGTACTTC. This encodes CASSLAIETQYF.